The clone carrying this T cell receptor beta chain was found a few times. What it binds is not known. The entry originates in a study of OX40 agonist ivuxolimab in advanced cancers. Findings and limits, study-wide: What antigens the expanded peripheral T cells recognized was never established.

The CDR3 sequence is 12 residues long. V lost 0 bases and J 9 bases, leaving 3 bases between the germline ends. From germline, CDR1 is SEHNR and CDR2 FQNEAQ (reference sequence). Clones were sequenced by immunoSEQ multiplex PCR, and TCRdb holds only the in-frame ones, with some missing. The sample holds tens of thousands of clones; about 89% are singletons and the top ten take around an eighth. V is TRBV7-9 and J is TRBJ1-6; D remains ambiguous. The TCR comes from an adult with an advanced solid tumor such as melanoma, head and neck, liver or kidney cancer. The material was CD4+ or CD8+ T cells sorted from blood, obtained in a trial of the OX40 agonist ivuxolimab. The CDR3 coding sequence is TGTGCCAGCAGCTTAGCGCTTTCACCCCTCCACTTT. It is translated as CASSLALSPLHF.